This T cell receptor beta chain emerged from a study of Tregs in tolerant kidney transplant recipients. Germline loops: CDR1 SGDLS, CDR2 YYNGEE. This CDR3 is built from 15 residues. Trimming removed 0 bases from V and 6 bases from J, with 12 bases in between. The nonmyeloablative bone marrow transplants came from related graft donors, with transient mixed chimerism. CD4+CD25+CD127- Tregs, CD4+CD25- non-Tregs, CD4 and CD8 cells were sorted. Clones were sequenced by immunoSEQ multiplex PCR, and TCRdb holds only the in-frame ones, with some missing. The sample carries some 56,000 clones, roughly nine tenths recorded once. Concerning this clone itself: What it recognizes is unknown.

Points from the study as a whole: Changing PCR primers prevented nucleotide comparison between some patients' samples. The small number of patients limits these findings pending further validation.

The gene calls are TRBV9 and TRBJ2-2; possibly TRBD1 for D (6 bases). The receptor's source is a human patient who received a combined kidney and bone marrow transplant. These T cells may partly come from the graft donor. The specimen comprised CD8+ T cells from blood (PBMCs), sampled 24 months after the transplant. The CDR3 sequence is CASSVDQGWPGELFF. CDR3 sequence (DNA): TGTGCCAGCAGCGTAGATCAGGGGTGGCCCGGGGAGCTGTTTTTT.